The rows below give T cell receptor beta chains drawn from one sample of a study of technical replicates of blood from a handful of donors. The repertoire was sequenced with immunoSEQ multiplex PCR; TCRdb's copy has only in-frame clones and lacks some. Here the sample spans 80,000 to 100,000 clones, around 95% being singletons. What was sequenced was T cells isolated from PBMCs. The receptors shown here come from a human donor in good health. Both conserved end residues are part of each CDR3. A D gene is named only where the DNA matches it firmly. A row's size may be missing; if present it is once, few, many or a size class.

D gene,J gene,V gene,clone size,CDR3 DNA,CDR3 protein
TRBD1,TRBJ2-7,TRBV6-6,.,TGTGCCAGCAGTCCCCTCAGGACAGGGGACTACGAGCAGTACTTC,CASSPLRTGDYEQYF
.,TRBJ2-3,TRBV10-2,.,TGCGCCAGCAGTGGGGGCGGAGGGGACACAGATACGCAGTATTTT,CASSGGGGDTDTQYF
.,TRBJ2-1,TRBV4-1,.,TGCGCCAGCAGCCAGGTACTAGTATCGGATGAGCAGTTCTTC,CASSQVLVSDEQFF
.,TRBJ2-3,TRBV7-9,.,TGTGCCAGCAGCTTATATTGGGGGGCAGATACGCAGTATTTT,CASSLYWGADTQYF
.,TRBJ2-1,TRBV7-9,.,TGTGCCAGCAGCTTGGCCCACAATGAGCAGTTCTTC,CASSLAHNEQFF
.,TRBJ2-5,TRBV7-6,.,TGTGCCAGCAGCCCTTGGATACAGGGATCTAGAGGGACCCAGTACTTC,CASSPWIQGSRGTQYF
TRBD1,TRBJ2-2,TRBV5-1,.,TGCGCCAGCAGCGTAAACAGGGGTAGATTGGTCACCGGGGAGCTGTTTTTT,CASSVNRGRLVTGELFF
TRBD2,TRBJ2-1,TRBV14,.,TGTGCCAGCAGCCAAGATCGCCTAGCGGGAAATGTTGAGCAGTTCTTC,CASSQDRLAGNVEQFF
.,TRBJ2-5,TRBV5-1,.,TGCGCCAGCAGCTTGGGCGCCTCTATGGAGACCCAGTACTTC,CASSLGASMETQYF
TRBD1,TRBJ1-6,TRBV27,.,TGTGCCAGCAGCTTGACAGGGGTCCTTAATTCACCCCTCCACTTT,CASSLTGVLNSPLHF
.,TRBJ2-3,TRBV5-6,.,TGTGCCAGCAGCTTAAGACTACATACGCAGTATTTT,CASSLRLHTQYF
TRBD1,TRBJ1-5,TRBV4-1,.,TGCGCCAGCAGCCATGTTGGACAGGCCGGGGGTAATCAGCCCCAGCATTTT,CASSHVGQAGGNQPQHF
TRBD2,TRBJ2-5,TRBV10-3,.,TGTGCCATCAGTGAGTCGAGGACTAGCGGGGAGACCCAGTACTTC,CAISESRTSGETQYF
.,TRBJ2-1,TRBV16,.,TGTGCCAGCAACACGGGGGGCCGGGTCTACAATGAGCAGTTCTTC,CASNTGGRVYNEQFF
TRBD1,TRBJ1-4,TRBV5-8,.,TGTGCCAGCAGCCGAACAGGGGCCCGGAATGAAAAACTGTTTTTT,CASSRTGARNEKLFF
TRBD2,TRBJ2-1,TRBV5-6,.,TGTGCCAGCAGCTTGGTGCTAGCGGGAAGGAATGAGCAGTTCTTC,CASSLVLAGRNEQFF
.,TRBJ1-6,TRBV30,.,TGTGCCTGGAGTGCCCTGTCCCATAATTCACCCCTCCACTTT,CAWSALSHNSPLHF
.,TRBJ2-3,TRBV7-2,.,TGTGCCAGCAGCTTAAGCAGGGGAAACACAGATACGCAGTATTTT,CASSLSRGNTDTQYF
.,TRBJ1-1,TRBV18,.,TGTGCCAGCTCACCACTGTCAGAGAACACTGAAGCTTTCTTT,CASSPLSENTEAFF
.,TRBJ1-4,TRBV7-9,once,TGTGCCAGCAGCTTCAGAACAACTAATGAAAAACTGTTTTTT,CASSFRTTNEKLFF
.,TRBJ2-7,TRBV2,.,TGTGCCACCCAAGCAGGGCGAATCTACGAGCAGTACTTC,CATQAGRIYEQYF
.,TRBJ2-5,TRBV30,.,TGTGCCTGGAGTGTACTGGGGGGGACCCAGTACTTC,CAWSVLGGTQYF
.,TRBJ1-1,TRBV12-5,.,TGTGCTAGTGGTTTGGTTCTCAGGAGGGGGAACACTGAAGCTTTCTTT,CASGLVLRRGNTEAFF
.,TRBJ2-5,TRBV9,once,TGTGCCAGCAGCGTAGTCGTGGGGGCAGGAGAGACCCAGTACTTC,CASSVVVGAGETQYF
TRBD2,TRBJ2-1,TRBV28,.,TGTGCCAGCAGTTTAGGCGGGACTAGCTTCTACAATGAGCAGTTCTTC,CASSLGGTSFYNEQFF
TRBD2,TRBJ2-2,TRBV7-2,once,TGTGCTAAACTAGCGTCTTCGGTCACCGGGGAGCTGTTTTTT,CAKLASSVTGELFF
.,TRBJ1-3,TRBV5-1,.,TGCGCCAGCAGCTCTAACCCCTTTTCCTCTGGAAACACCATATATTTT,CASSSNPFSSGNTIYF
.,TRBJ2-7,TRBV5-8,.,TGTGCCAGCAGCTTGGTGGGGGCAACGCAGTACTTC,CASSLVGATQYF
.,TRBJ1-5,TRBV19,.,TGTGCCAGTAGTACCCAAGGCACCCTAGGCAATCAGCCCCAGCATTTT,CASSTQGTLGNQPQHF
.,TRBJ1-1,TRBV5-1,.,TGCGCCAGCAGCTTGGGGCTTTACAGGGCGAAACGAGTTCAGGCTGAAGCTTTCTTT,CASSLGLYRAKRVQAEAFF
.,TRBJ2-5,TRBV29-1,.,TGCAGCGTTGGCACAGGGTACTACCAAGAGACCCAGTACTTC,CSVGTGYYQETQYF
TRBD1,TRBJ1-4,TRBV6-1,.,TGTGCCAGCAGTGAAATACAGGGGGCGGAGGGCCTAAATGAAAAACTGTTTTTT,CASSEIQGAEGLNEKLFF
TRBD2,TRBJ2-1,TRBV9,once,TGTGCCAGCAGCGGGACTAGTTATGAGCAGTTCTTC,CASSGTSYEQFF
.,TRBJ2-5,TRBV30,.,TGTGCCTGGAGTGGAGGAACCTACCAAGAGACCCAGTACTTC,CAWSGGTYQETQYF
.,TRBJ1-1,TRBV28,.,TGTGCCAGCATTGGTGTACGGGAGTACACTGAAGCTTTCTTT,CASIGVREYTEAFF
.,TRBJ1-2,TRBV7-9,.,TGTGCCAGCAGCTTAGTGCTCGGGACACCATCTAACTATGGCTACACCTTC,CASSLVLGTPSNYGYTF
TRBD2,TRBJ2-3,TRBV10-3,.,TGTGCCATCAGTGGGGGACTAGCGCCATTGGGAGATACGCAGTATTTT,CAISGGLAPLGDTQYF
TRBD1,TRBJ2-7,TRBV28,once,TGTGCCAGCAGTGCCTCCGGGACAGGGGCCTACGAGCAGTACTTC,CASSASGTGAYEQYF
.,TRBJ1-2,TRBV27,once,TGTGCCAGCAGCCCCGAACCCGAGCTGATCCCGAACTATGGCTACACCTTC,CASSPEPELIPNYGYTF
TRBD2,TRBJ2-7,TRBV5-1,once,TGCGCCAGCAGCCCGAAACTTAGCGGGAAAGCCTACGAGCAGTACTTC,CASSPKLSGKAYEQYF
.,TRBJ2-3,TRBV7-9,.,TGTGCCAGCAGCAACCTGGACCAGGGCGAGATGGGGACAGATACGCAGTATTTT,CASSNLDQGEMGTDTQYF
TRBD1,TRBJ1-2,TRBV5-1,.,TGCGCCAGCACCTCTCAGGGACAGGGAATATCTGGCTACACCTTC,CASTSQGQGISGYTF
TRBD1,TRBJ2-2,TRBV5-4,.,TGTGCCAGCAGCCCCCCGGGACAGGGGTTCGTCGGGGAGCTGTTTTTT,CASSPPGQGFVGELFF
.,TRBJ1-4,TRBV28,.,TGTGCCAGCAGACCCTATACCGCAACTAATGAAAAACTGTTTTTT,CASRPYTATNEKLFF
TRBD1,TRBJ1-2,TRBV2,.,TGTGCCAGCACAGGGGACAGGGAGAGATACTACACCTTC,CASTGDRERYYTF
TRBD1,TRBJ1-1,TRBV5-4,.,TGTGCCAGCAGCTTGACAGGGGCGAACACTGAAGCTTTCTTT,CASSLTGANTEAFF
.,TRBJ1-5,TRBV28,.,TGTGCCAGCAGTTTGAAGCTCTTCGGCAATCAGCCCCAGCATTTT,CASSLKLFGNQPQHF
.,TRBJ1-3,TRBV27,.,TGTGCCAGCAGTAATATCCAGGGCTCTGGAAACACCATATATTTT,CASSNIQGSGNTIYF
TRBD1,TRBJ1-2,TRBV9,.,TGTGCCAGCAGCGTAGACCCCGGGACAGGGGGCTATGGCTACACCTTC,CASSVDPGTGGYGYTF
.,TRBJ1-2,TRBV6-1,.,TGTGCCAGCAGTGAAGGCTTAGCGGGGGGCTACACCTTC,CASSEGLAGGYTF
TRBD2,TRBJ2-6,TRBV4-1,.,TGCGCCAGCAGCCGAACCATGGGGGGGTTCTCCGGGGCCAACGTCCTGACTTTC,CASSRTMGGFSGANVLTF
TRBD1,TRBJ2-1,TRBV6-6,.,TGTGCCAGCAGTTCCGACAGGGATGAGCAGTTCTTC,CASSSDRDEQFF
TRBD1,TRBJ2-1,TRBV6-6,.,TGTGCCAGCAGCCAATCACCGGGACAGGGGATTTATGAGCAGTTCTTC,CASSQSPGQGIYEQFF
.,TRBJ1-2,TRBV27,few,TGTGCCAGCAGCCCCGGGGGGAACTATGGCTACACCTTC,CASSPGGNYGYTF